The T cell receptor (beta chain) under discussion was sequenced for a study of CD8+CD57+ T cells in acquired aplastic anemia. About the research overall: Researchers reported that healthy donors averaged approximately 10 million reads for CD4+ cells.

Study-wide results and caveats: No significant difference in CD8+ Simpson's diversity was found between patients and controls. Overlap between patients and controls comprised twenty-nine CD8+ CDR3 sequences.

Germline CDR1 and CDR2: SEHNR and FQNEAQ (reference sequence). There are 18 residues in the CDR3. V gave up 5 bases and J gave up 0 bases; unmatched junction bases: 9. Profiling that covered TCR beta VDJ and CDR3 relied on genomic DNA as its template. A single record per CDR3 protein comes from TCRdb applying MiXCR to the reads. This table has roughly 160,000 distinct CDR3 sequences, approximately 60% appearing once. This clonotype was recorded at least ten times. Its antigen is not known. The chain recombines TRBV7-9 with TRBJ2-5; TRBD2 agrees at 13 bases. Specimen: sorted CD4+, CD8+, or CD8+CD57+ T cells (not recorded which) from PBMCs. This receptor was identified in a human donor in good health. CDR3 residues: CASSPGTSGTSHQETQYF. CDR3 sequence (DNA): TGTGCCAGCAGCCCCGGGACTAGCGGGACCTCTCACCAAGAGACCCAGTACTTC. Filled out from reference TRBV7-9 and TRBJ2-5, the complete variable domain reads DTGVSQNPRHKITKRGQNVTFRCDPISEHNRLYWYRQTLGQGPEFLTYFQNEAQLEKSRLLSDRFSAERPKGSFSTLEIQRTEQGDSAMYLCASSPGTSGTSHQETQYFGPGTRLLVL.